This T cell receptor (beta chain) came from a study of radiation and T cells in renal cell carcinoma. Study-wide background: Nephrectomy followed 15 Gy stereotactic body radiation by 4 weeks.

Generated by immunoSEQ multiplex PCR, the TCRdb table keeps only in-frame clones and is missing some. The sample consists of 160,000 or so clones, approximately 86% of them appearing once. The time point was: blood 2 weeks post-SBRT. Treatment of the sample: 15 Gy SBRT to primary tumor, nephrectomy 4 weeks later. Blood was sampled at baseline, 2 weeks and 4 weeks after SBRT. This renal cell carcinoma was of the clear cell type. This CDR3 has 16 amino acids. V was clipped by 0 bases and J by 7 bases, with 16 bases between them. Germline loops: CDR1 MNHNS, CDR2 SASEGT. The chain recombines TRBV6-1 with TRBJ1-5; no reliable D call. The input for sequencing was blood, taken from a patient whose treatment included radiotherapy and nephrectomy. This receptor was identified in a woman between 50 and 59 years old with renal cell carcinoma. CDR3 residues: CASSEALGRKYQPQHF. The CDR3 region has the DNA TGTGCCAGCAGTGAAGCGCTTGGGAGGAAGTACCAGCCCCAGCATTTT.